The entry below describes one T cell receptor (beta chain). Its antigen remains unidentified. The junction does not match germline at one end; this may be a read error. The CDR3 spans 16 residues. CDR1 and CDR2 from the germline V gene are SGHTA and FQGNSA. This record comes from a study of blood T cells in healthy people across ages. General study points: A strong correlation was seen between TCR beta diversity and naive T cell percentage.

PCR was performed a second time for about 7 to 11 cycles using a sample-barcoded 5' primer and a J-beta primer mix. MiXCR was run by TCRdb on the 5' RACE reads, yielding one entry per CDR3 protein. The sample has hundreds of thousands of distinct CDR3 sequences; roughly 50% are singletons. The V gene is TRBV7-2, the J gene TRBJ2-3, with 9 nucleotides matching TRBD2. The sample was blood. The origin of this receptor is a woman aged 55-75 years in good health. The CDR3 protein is CANSFLAGRNTDTQYF. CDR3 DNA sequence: TGTGCCAACAGCTTCCTAGCGGGACGGAACACAGATACGCAGTATTTT.